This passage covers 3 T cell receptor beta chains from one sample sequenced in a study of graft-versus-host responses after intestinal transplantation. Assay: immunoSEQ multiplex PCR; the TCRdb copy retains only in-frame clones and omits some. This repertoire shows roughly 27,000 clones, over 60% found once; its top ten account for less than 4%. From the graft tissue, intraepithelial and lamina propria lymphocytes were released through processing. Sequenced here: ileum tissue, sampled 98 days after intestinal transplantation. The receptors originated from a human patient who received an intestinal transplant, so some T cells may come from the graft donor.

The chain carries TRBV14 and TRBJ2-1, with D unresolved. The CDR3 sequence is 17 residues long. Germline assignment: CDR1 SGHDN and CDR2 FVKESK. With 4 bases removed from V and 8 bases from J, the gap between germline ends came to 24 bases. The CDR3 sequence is CASSPSMHDISRDEQFF. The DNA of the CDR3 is TGTGCCAGCAGCCCATCAATGCACGACATAAGTCGGGATGAGCAGTTCTTC.

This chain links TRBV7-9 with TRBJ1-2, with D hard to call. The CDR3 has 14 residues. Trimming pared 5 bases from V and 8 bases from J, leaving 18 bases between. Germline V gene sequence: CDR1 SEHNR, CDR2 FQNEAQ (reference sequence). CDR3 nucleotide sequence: TGTGCCAGCAGCCCATCGGCAGGCGACCGCGGCTACACCTTC. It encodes CASSPSAGDRGYTF. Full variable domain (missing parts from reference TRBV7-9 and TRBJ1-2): DTGVSQNPRHKITKRGQNVTFRCDPISEHNRLYWYRQTLGQGPEFLTYFQNEAQLEKSRLLSDRFSAERPKGSFSTLEIQRTEQGDSAMYLCASSPSAGDRGYTFGSGTRLTVV.

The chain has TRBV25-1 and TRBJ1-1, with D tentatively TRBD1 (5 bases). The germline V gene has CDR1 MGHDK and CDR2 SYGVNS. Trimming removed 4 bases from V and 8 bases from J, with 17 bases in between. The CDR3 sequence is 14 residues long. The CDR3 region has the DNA TGTGCCAGCAGTGCTACCGGGACCCTAGGGGAAGCTTTCTTT. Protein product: CASSATGTLGEAFF.